This T cell receptor (beta chain) came from a study of cytomegalovirus exposure and HLA in healthy donors. The PCR employed 60 Vbeta primers together with 13 Jbeta primers. Per the authors' pipeline: Later, 65 million to 85 million unique TCR beta chains were counted in an analysis, and roughly 11 million of them were shared. The repertoire was sequenced with immunoSEQ multiplex PCR; TCRdb's copy has only in-frame clones and lacks some. V and J calls plus clone size are reproduced from that table; the DNA served to infer D and trimming. This table holds tens of thousands of clones. Donors were nominally healthy when sampled, though unrecorded immune exposures were likely. The CDR3 is 13 residues long. The germline gives CDR1 MNHEY, CDR2 SVGAGI.

The chain recombines TRBV6-5 with TRBJ2-5; D is unresolved. The better agreement between TRBJ2-7 and the DNA end casts doubt on the J call. This TCR came from a woman aged 40-49 years in good health and CMV-seropositive. The material sequenced was PBMCs. CDR3 DNA: TGTGCCAGCAGTTATCAGGTATCCTACGAGCAGTACTTC. Amino acids: CASSYQVSYEQYF.